This TCR beta chain was observed in a study of OX40 agonist ivuxolimab in advanced cancers. On the study more broadly: The patients received agonistic anti-OX40 (CD134) antibody ivuxolimab. Points from the study as a whole: In the 0.1 to 3.0 mg/kg range, CD4+ and CD8+ blood T cells had expanded clonally by week 6. Partial responders receiving 0.1-3.0 mg/kg showed among the lowest clonal expansion.

Sequenced by immunoSEQ multiplex PCR; TCRdb stores in-frame clones only, minus some. Among roughly 50,000 clones, roughly 88% were seen once, and the ten largest hold 9.5% to 15%. The CDR3 is 15 residues long. The V gene lost 2 bases and the J gene lost 0 bases, with 9 bases spanning the gap. CDR1 and CDR2 from the germline V gene are MDHEN and SYDVKM. As concerns this clone: Its antigen is undetermined.

This chain uses TRBV28 with TRBJ2-3; unclear D gene. Sequences were derived from CD4+ or CD8+ T cells sorted from blood, sampled in a trial of the OX40 agonist ivuxolimab. This receptor was taken from an adult with an advanced solid tumor such as melanoma, head and neck, liver or kidney cancer. The CDR3 nucleotides read TGTGCCAGCAGTTTAGAGTTCGGGAGCACAGATACGCAGTATTTT. Translation gives CASSLEFGSTDTQYF.